This T cell receptor beta chain was sequenced during a study of blood T cell repertoires in COVID-19. Study information: COVID-19 samples, acute and convalescent, were from the United States, Italy and Spain. From T cells, B-cell-depleted T cells, or PBMCs came the material, which was cDNA or gDNA.

Germline V gives CDR1 MDHEN, CDR2 SYDVKM. Trimming left V 10 bases short and J 1 base short, with 16 bases between. The CDR3 covers 14 residues. TCRdb keeps only in-frame clones here, not all; method: immunoSEQ multiplex PCR. The sample contains around 120,000 clones, approximately 85% of which appear only once. The chain combines TRBV28 with TRBJ1-1; the D gene is possibly TRBD1 (6 bases). This sequence originates from an elderly man with acute or convalescent COVID-19. What was sequenced was peripheral blood. For the CDR3, the DNA is TGTGCCATCACAGGGCCCTTGAGGAACACTGAAGCTTTCTTT. It encodes CAITGPLRNTEAFF.